These T cell receptor beta chains were read from a single sample in a study of PD-L1 blockade in urothelial cancer. Measured with immunoSEQ multiplex PCR; TCRdb has only the in-frame clones, and not every one. The sample shows about 70,000 clones, roughly 84% of them seen only once. Material: PBMCs, obtained around atezolizumab (anti-PD-L1) treatment. The receptors were sampled from a man between 70 and 80 years old with urothelial cancer. CDR3s leave out the opening cysteine and the closing phenylalanine or tryptophan. Fields, in order: clone size, J gene, V gene, CDR3 protein. Clone sizes are given selectively: once, few, many, or a class where the clone is expanded.

>once|TRBJ1-2|TRBV6-5
ASRADRGNSYGYT
>.|TRBJ2-5|TRBV5-4
ASTDRGQETQY
>.|TRBJ2-3|TRBV28
ASIGDRGPPQY
>.|TRBJ1-2|TRBV27
ASSSADRIGGYT
>.|TRBJ2-7|TRBV9
ASSAGGGTGSYEQY
>.|TRBJ1-2|TRBV6-1
ASSESGNYGYT
>.|TRBJ1-1|TRBV18
ASSPQTGGTLLNTEAF
>.|TRBJ2-3|TRBV28
ASSRPDRADTQY
>.|TRBJ1-3|TRBV11-2
ASSPRPEGNTIY
>.|TRBJ2-3|TRBV18
ASSPLSSGPGGLDTQY
>.|TRBJ2-1|TRBV28
ASSLGLEQF
>.|TRBJ1-5|TRBV6-6
ASVDYSNQPQH
>.|TRBJ1-5|TRBV19
ASQTGLLGNQPQH
>few|TRBJ2-1|TRBV28
ASSPGLADANEQF
>.|TRBJ1-1|TRBV7-9
ASSRPGTGDNTEAF
>.|TRBJ2-2|TRBV28
ASSSGDRNTGELF
>.|TRBJ1-2|TRBV5-1
ASSLRDRGSDGYT
>.|TRBJ1-2|TRBV9
ASSQGVYGYT
>.|TRBJ1-1|TRBV10-3
AISDRTGSSAF
>.|TRBJ2-1|TRBV30
ASTGPGLADNEQF
>.|TRBJ2-3|TRBV9
ASSVGAGGPSDTQY
>few|TRBJ2-7|TRBV30
AWGKGQVGPSYEQY
>.|TRBJ2-7|TRBV10-3
AISERTASSYEQY
>.|TRBJ2-7|TRBV15
ATSRGAGTYEQY
>.|TRBJ1-1|TRBV28
ASSLLGVNTEAF
>.|TRBJ1-5|TRBV27
ASSLGLAQPQH
>.|TRBJ1-1|TRBV18
ASSPSQGNTEAF
>.|TRBJ1-1|TRBV27
ASSLSAGGPVEAF
>once|TRBJ2-3|TRBV5-1
ASSPTRGTDTQY
>.|TRBJ1-5|TRBV4-1
ASSPRDQGSNQPQH
>.|TRBJ2-5|TRBV28
ASLRLAGGQETQY
>.|TRBJ2-7|TRBV20-1
SASRGLEQY
>.|TRBJ2-3|TRBV29-1
SVEPGHTVSDTQY
>.|TRBJ2-5|TRBV7-6
ASSLARRSQETQY
>few|TRBJ2-2|TRBV5-1
ASSSSNTGELF
>.|TRBJ2-1|TRBV9
ASSVGWTSGKSSYNEQF
>.|TRBJ2-1|TRBV5-1
ASSLEAGSRWIEQF